This T cell receptor (beta chain) was documented in a study of control samples from healthy donors and cancer patients. The CDR3 has 15 residues. Per the germline V gene, CDR1 is MNHEY and CDR2 is SVGEGT. Trimming at V came to 6 bases and at J to 4 bases, leaving 6 bases not matched to a gene. Only in-frame clones appear in the TCRdb table, and some are missing; sequencing was by immunoSEQ multiplex PCR. The sample includes 150,000 to 200,000 clones, roughly 90% of them seen just once. The receptor's source is a man aged 25 to 40 in good health. This chain joins TRBV6-2 or TRBV6-3 and TRBJ1-5, with TRBD1 matching over 10 bases. Sample: blood. CDR3 region: CASSVPGQGNQPQHF. In DNA form, the CDR3 reads TGTGCCAGCAGCGTCCCGGGACAGGGGAATCAGCCCCAGCATTTT.